These 30 T cell receptor beta chains came from one sample sequenced in a study of persistence of HIV-infected CD4 T cells. The antigens these receptors bind are not known. Cells were stimulated nonspecifically with anti-CD3/anti-CD28 magnetic beads. Responding CD4+ T cells were sorted by upregulation of both CD40 ligand and CD69. The immunoSEQ assay was version 4, run in survey mode. The data were produced by immunoSEQ multiplex PCR, yet TCRdb's version contains in-frame clones alone and is incomplete. The sample yields approximately 46,000 clones, over 80% seen once. The sequences come from CD4+ T cells sorted from PBMCs after approximately 19-hour stimulation, collected from a patient who received antiretroviral therapy. All receptors derive from an adult woman with HIV who was CMV-seropositive.

J is TRBJ2-5 and V is TRBV7-2; no clear D gene. Trimming shortened V by 1 base and J by 3 bases, and 6 bases separated the two germline ends. CDR3 length: 13 residues. CDR1 is SGHTA and CDR2 is FQGNSA in the germline V gene. This CDR3 reads CASSLERKETQYF. DNA for the CDR3: TGTGCCAGCAGCTTAGAGCGAAAAGAGACCCAGTACTTC.

CDR3 nucleotide sequence: TGCGCCAGCAGAGGACGGGCCGTGGATACGCAGTATTTT. It encodes CASRGRAVDTQYF. The chain employs TRBV10-1 and TRBJ2-3; D ambiguous. The CDR3 runs 13 residues. Germline CDR1 WNHNN, CDR2 SYGVQD (reference sequence). With 6 bases removed from V and 6 bases from J, the gap between germline ends came to 13 bases.

This sequence joins TRBV3-1 (or the pseudogene TRBV3-2) and TRBJ2-1; 9 bases line up with TRBD2. The CDR3 sequence is 15 residues long. V was pared by 2 bases and J by 7 bases, with 6 bases of the junction left unmatched. Germline CDR1 and CDR2: LGHDT and YNNKEL (reference sequence). CDR3 protein: CASSQRASGMNEQFF. Written as DNA, the CDR3 is TGTGCCAGCAGCCAAAGGGCTAGCGGGATGAATGAGCAGTTCTTC.

The sample holds one count of this clone. This rearrangement joins TRBV5-1 to TRBJ2-3; perhaps TRBD2 as D (5 bases). This CDR3 is 16 amino acids long. Germline V CDR1 and CDR2: SGHRS, YFSETQ. The V gene lost 4 bases and the J gene lost 0 bases, with 15 bases spanning the gap. CDR3: CASSDSQRKSTDTQYF. CDR3 nucleotide sequence: TGCGCCAGCAGCGACTCTCAGCGGAAGAGCACAGATACGCAGTATTTT. Full variable domain (outside the CDR3, taken from reference TRBV5-1 and TRBJ2-3): KAGVTQTPRYLIKTRGQQVTLSCSPISGHRSVSWYQQTPGQGLQFLFEYFSETQRNKGNFPGRFSGRQFSNSRSEMNVSTLELGDSALYLCASSDSQRKSTDTQYFGPGTRLTVL.

The chain has TRBV7-6 and TRBJ2-7; D gene unclear. With 0 bases removed from V and 0 bases from J, the gap between germline ends came to 9 bases. Germline-derived CDR1 and CDR2 are SGHVS and FNYEAQ. CDR3 length: 15 amino acids. The CDR3 here is CASSLAPRGSYEQYF. The CDR3 DNA reads as TGTGCCAGCAGCTTAGCACCCCGCGGCTCCTACGAGCAGTACTTC. Complete variable domain (other parts from reference TRBV7-6 and TRBJ2-7): GAGVSQSPRYKVTKRGQDVALRCDPISGHVSLYWYRQALGQGPEFLTYFNYEAQQDKSGLPNDRFSAERPEGSISTLTIQRTEQRDSAMYRCASSLAPRGSYEQYFGPGTRLTVT.

The chain links TRBV7-2 to TRBJ1-5; 10 bases align to TRBD1. The CDR3 covers 13 residues. The V gene end was trimmed by 4 bases and the J gene end by 7 bases; junction bases not matched to a gene: 1. Germline assignment: CDR1 SGHTA and CDR2 FQGNSA. CDR3 DNA sequence: TGTGCCAGCAGCTGGGACAGGGGCCAGCCCCAGCATTTT. Protein sequence: CASSWDRGQPQHF.

V and J are TRBV24-1 and TRBJ1-2; D ambiguous. The CDR3 extends over 11 amino acids. Deletions cut 4 bases from V and 5 bases from J, with 4 bases between. The germline V gene has CDR1 KGHDR and CDR2 SFDVKD. CDR3 region: CATSEGYGYTF. DNA for the CDR3: TGTGCCACCAGTGAAGGGTATGGCTACACCTTC.

The chain is built from TRBV19 and TRBJ2-5; 10 bases match TRBD1. This CDR3 contains 13 residues. Germline V lookup: CDR1 LNHDA, CDR2 SQIVND (reference sequence). V lost 5 bases to trimming and J lost 5 bases; unmatched junction nucleotides: 2. CDR3 amino acids: CASSQDRGETQYF. The CDR3 bases are TGTGCCAGTAGTCAGGACAGGGGGGAGACCCAGTACTTC.

The J gene is TRBJ2-7, the V gene TRBV30; D may be TRBD1 or TRBD2 (5 bases each). The CDR3 length is 13 residues. Between the trimmed V and J ends, which lost 4 bases and 5 bases, there was a span of 15 bases. Germline CDR1 is GTSNPN and CDR2 is SVGIG (reference sequence). The CDR3 nucleotides are TGTGCCTGGAACCTCGGGACCAACCACGAGCAGTACTTC. It encodes CAWNLGTNHEQYF. The full variable domain, with the rest looked up from reference TRBV30 and TRBJ2-7, is SQTIHQWPATLVQPVGSPLSLECTVEGTSNPNLYWYRQAAGRGLQLLFYSVGIGQISSEVPQNLSASRPQDRQFILSSKKLLLSDSGFYLCAWNLGTNHEQYFGPGTRLTVT.

This clone occurred a few times. The V and J genes are TRBV2 and TRBJ1-2; maybe TRBD1 (5 bases). Germline CDR1 is SNHLY and CDR2 is FYNNEI. The CDR3 extends over 12 amino acids. V lost 4 bases, J lost 5 bases, and 8 bases lay in between. CDR3 loop: CASSADSYGYTF. In nucleotides, the CDR3 is TGTGCCAGCAGTGCCGACAGTTATGGCTACACCTTC. Filled out from reference TRBV2 and TRBJ1-2, the complete variable domain reads EPEVTQTPSHQVTQMGQEVILRCVPISNHLYFYWYRQILGQKVEFLVSFYNNEISEKSEIFDDQFSVERPDGSNFTLKIRSTKLEDSAMYFCASSADSYGYTFGSGTRLTVV.

The J gene is TRBJ1-1, the V gene TRBV28, with D possibly TRBD1 on 6 matching bases. Germline V lookup: CDR1 MDHEN, CDR2 SYDVKM. The length of the CDR3 is 12 residues. The V end was cut by 8 bases, the J end by 5 bases, with 12 bases between. The CDR3 is CASLQGRTEAFF. The DNA of the CDR3 is TGTGCCAGCCTACAGGGAAGGACTGAAGCTTTCTTT.

The chain is built from TRBV6-5 and TRBJ1-6; D is uncertain. Deletions cut 3 bases from V and 8 bases from J, with 11 bases between. Germline V gene sequence: CDR1 MNHEY, CDR2 SVGAGI. There are 14 residues in the CDR3. CDR3 loop: CASSYSGWHSPLHF. CDR3 DNA sequence: TGTGCCAGCAGTTATTCTGGGTGGCATTCACCCCTCCACTTT.

The genes are TRBV12-5 and TRBJ1-2; no reliable D call. Germline CDR1 LGHNT, CDR2 FRNRAP. Trimming removed 0 bases from V and 4 bases from J, with 6 bases in between. The CDR3 contains 13 residues. The CDR3 sequence: CASGLVGLYGYTF. In DNA, the CDR3 is TGTGCTAGTGGTTTGGTAGGCCTCTATGGCTACACCTTC.

The J gene is TRBJ1-2, the V gene TRBV9; D ambiguous. The CDR3 loop spans 15 amino acids. Trimming removed 1 base from V and 6 bases from J, with 16 bases in between. In germline, CDR1 is SGDLS, CDR2 YYNGEE. CDR3 nucleotides: TGTGCCAGCAGCGTAAGCTCCGGGAGGACGGATGGCTACACCTTC. Translating gives CASSVSSGRTDGYTF.

The V call is TRBV4-3, the J call TRBJ2-4, with D perhaps matching TRBD2 (6 bases). Trimming removed 5 bases from V and 0 bases from J, with 14 bases in between. Germline assignment: CDR1 LGHNA and CDR2 YSLEER. This CDR3 contains 16 residues. The CDR3 DNA sequence: TGCGCCAGCAGCGAAAAATGGGGGGTAGCCAAAAACATTCAGTACTTC. Translating gives CASSEKWGVAKNIQYF.

The rearrangement links TRBV23-1 to TRBJ1-1; D is perhaps TRBD1 (5 bases). TRBV23-1 is designated an ORF whose function remains uncertain. The CDR3 runs 17 residues. V was cut by 0 bases and J by 3 bases, with 17 bases left in between. Written as DNA, the CDR3 is TGCGCCAGCAGTCAATCGACCGGGGCCCCCAAGGACACTGAAGCTTTCTTT. Protein sequence: CASSQSTGAPKDTEAFF.

This chain links TRBV19 with TRBJ1-1; TRBD1 aligns across 8 bases. Germline loops: CDR1 LNHDA, CDR2 SQIVND (reference sequence). The CDR3 is 12 residues long. With 9 bases clipped from V and 5 bases from J, the junction kept 5 bases outside the gene matches. CDR3 loop: CASGQGGTEAFF. The CDR3, as DNA: TGTGCCAGCGGACAGGGAGGGACTGAAGCTTTCTTT. Together with reference TRBV19 and TRBJ1-1, the CDR3 gives the full variable domain: DGGITQSPKYLFRKEGQNVTLSCEQNLNHDAMYWYRQDPGQGLRLIYYSQIVNDFQKGDIAEGYSVSREKKESFPLTVTSAQKNPTAFYLCASGQGGTEAFFGQGTRLTVV.

The rearrangement links TRBV29-1 to TRBJ2-5; D possibly matches TRBD1 or TRBD2 (5 bases each). The CDR3 totals 13 residues. Germline assignment: CDR1 SQVTM and CDR2 ANQGSEA. V lost 7 bases to trimming and J lost 4 bases, with 16 bases between them. The CDR3 nucleotides read TGCAGCGGCCGGTCGGCAGGGACAGAGACCCAGTACTTC. Its translation: CSGRSAGTETQYF.

This clone showed up just a few times. The junction departs from the called germline gene at one end, perhaps through a read error. V gene TRBV24-1 combines with J gene TRBJ2-5; 10 bases are shared with TRBD1. The CDR3 has 16 residues. Germline V gives CDR1 KGHDR, CDR2 SFDVKD. As DNA, the CDR3 is TGTGCCTCCAGTGGGTTTGACAGGGGGCCCTTGGAGACCCAGTACTTC. Translating it yields CASSGFDRGPLETQYF.

This chain uses TRBV3-1 (or the pseudogene TRBV3-2) with TRBJ2-1, with 9 positions matching TRBD2. Trimming removed 3 bases from V and 7 bases from J; junction bases left unmatched: 7. This CDR3 is built from 15 residues. Germline CDR1 LGHDT, CDR2 YNNKEL (reference sequence). The DNA for the CDR3 is TGTGCCAGCAGCCATTTAGCGGGAGTTCGTAATGAGCAGTTCTTC. Translating gives CASSHLAGVRNEQFF.

This rearrangement joins TRBV7-2 to TRBJ1-5; D call uncertain. Germline CDR1 SGHTA, CDR2 FQGNSA. The CDR3 spans 14 residues. With 3 bases removed from V and 2 bases from J, the gap between germline ends came to 8 bases. In DNA form, the CDR3 reads TGTGCCAGCAGCTTGTCAAAGGGCAATCAGCCCCAGCATTTT. Translating it yields CASSLSKGNQPQHF.

CDR3 DNA sequence: TGTGCCAGCAGCTTATCGGTGACACTCCCAACTAATGAAAAACTGTTTTTT. This encodes CASSLSVTLPTNEKLFF. V is TRBV11-3 and J is TRBJ1-4, with D hard to call. Germline V gene lookup returns CDR1 SGHNT and CDR2 YENEEA. V lost 2 bases to trimming and J lost 0 bases, with 13 bases between them. This CDR3 comprises 17 residues.

The chain uses TRBV28 and TRBJ2-2; TRBD1 agrees at 9 bases. J lost 7 bases, V lost 6 bases, and 3 bases had no gene match. Germline V CDR1 and CDR2: MDHEN, SYDVKM. The CDR3 consists of 13 residues. The CDR3 DNA is TGTGCCAGCAGGGACAGGGGCATCGGGGAGCTGTTTTTT. Protein sequence: CASRDRGIGELFF.

V gene TRBV7-7 combines with J gene TRBJ2-7; either TRBD1 or TRBD2 may fit D (5 bases each). The germline V gene has CDR1 SSHAT and CDR2 FNYEAQ (reference sequence). The CDR3 spans 17 residues. The ends were cut back, 1 base at V and 7 bases at J, with 23 bases in the middle. For the CDR3, the DNA is TGTGCCAGCAGCTTAGGTTTCCCAGGGACGGGGAGAGGGGAGCAGTACTTC. This gives the protein CASSLGFPGTGRGEQYF.

The rearrangement links TRBV3-1 (or the pseudogene TRBV3-2) to TRBJ1-5, with 9 positions matching TRBD1. With V trimmed by 2 bases and J by 3 bases, 5 bases remained unmatched. The CDR3 covers 16 residues. Germline V gene data show CDR1 as LGHDT and CDR2 as YNNKEL (reference sequence). Here the CDR3 reads CASSQSGTGYNQPQHF. Here the CDR3 DNA reads TGTGCCAGCAGCCAATCCGGGACAGGGTACAATCAGCCCCAGCATTTT.

V usage is TRBV2 and J usage is TRBJ1-2; TRBD1 matches at 9 bases. Germline V gene sequence: CDR1 SNHLY, CDR2 FYNNEI. Unmatched junction bases numbered 12, after V lost 6 bases and J lost 7 bases. The CDR3 runs 15 residues. The CDR3 sequence is CASRTGTGRSSGYTF. CDR3 nucleotide sequence: TGTGCCAGCAGAACCGGGACAGGGAGGTCTAGTGGCTACACCTTC. The full variable domain, completed using reference TRBV2 and TRBJ1-2, is EPEVTQTPSHQVTQMGQEVILRCVPISNHLYFYWYRQILGQKVEFLVSFYNNEISEKSEIFDDQFSVERPDGSNFTLKIRSTKLEDSAMYFCASRTGTGRSSGYTFGSGTRLTVV.

The V call is TRBV11-3, the J call TRBJ2-6, with 7 bases aligning to TRBD1. The germline V gene encodes CDR1 SGHNT and CDR2 YENEEA. The V segment lost 6 bases and the J segment 0 bases; nucleotides outside the gene matches: 5. This CDR3 spans 16 amino acids. This CDR3 reads CASRGGTTSGANVLTF. CDR3 DNA: TGTGCCAGCAGAGGGGGCACGACCTCTGGGGCCAACGTCCTGACTTTC.

This chain links TRBV2 with TRBJ2-1; 7 bases agree with TRBD1. J lost 14 bases, V lost 2 bases, and 0 bases had no gene match. The CDR3 spans 10 residues. CDR1 and CDR2 (germline): SNHLY, FYNNEI. CDR3 DNA sequence: TGTGCCAGCAGTGAAACAGGGGAGTTCTTC. As protein: CASSETGEFF.

The chain is built from TRBV7-2 and TRBJ2-5; possible D gene TRBD2, 6 bases. Germline loops: CDR1 SGHTA, CDR2 FQGNSA. The CDR3 is 14 residues long. Trimming pared 1 base from V and 2 bases from J, leaving 8 bases between. CDR3: CASSLGGLQETQYF. The DNA of the CDR3 is TGTGCCAGCAGCTTAGGGGGACTTCAAGAGACCCAGTACTTC.

This rearrangement joins TRBV5-1 to TRBJ2-7; D possibly corresponds to TRBD2 (5 bases). CDR1 and CDR2 from the germline V gene are SGHRS and YFSETQ. The V and J ends lost 0 bases and 3 bases respectively, with 10 bases between them. This CDR3 spans 14 amino acids. Here the CDR3 DNA reads TGCGCCAGCAGCTTGGGTCGAGGGTTCTACGAGCAGTACTTC. Translated: CASSLGRGFYEQYF.